The 21 T cell receptor beta chains reported below all come from one sample, sequenced in a study of neoadjuvant anti-PD-1 for oral cavity cancer (TCRdb year 2021). The protocol used for the library was the immunoSEQ multiplex PCR assay. In its TCRdb copy, this immuneACCESS table keeps in-frame sequences only and misses some clones. Where compared with another copy, unresolved V genes explain less than half of these, and the others have no known cause. This sample is represented by some 61,000 clones; roughly 81% of them were singletons. The leading ten clones occupy less than 4% of the sample. Explained via the paper, the time point label denotes: after neoadjuvant nivolumab, at surgical resection. Sequenced material: PBMCs, taken after nivolumab (anti-PD-1) treatment. The receptors here all came from a person aged 35-79 years with oral cavity squamous cell carcinoma.

Here the CDR3 reads CASSAGLADYNEQFF. The CDR3 bases are TGTGCCAGCAGCGCAGGACTAGCGGACTACAATGAGCAGTTCTTC. The chain joins TRBV9 to TRBJ2-1; 10 bases are shared with TRBD2. From germline, CDR1 is SGDLS and CDR2 YYNGEE. After removal of 3 bases from V and 3 bases from J, the junction contained 3 bases not matched to a gene. The CDR3 has 15 amino acids.

This clone has more than one count but fewer than ten. This chain joins TRBV6-5 and TRBJ2-7; 11 nucleotides match TRBD2. Germline loops: CDR1 MNHEY, CDR2 SVGAGI. Trimming cost V 5 bases and J 0 bases; bases outside gene matches: 0. This CDR3 has 14 residues. CDR3 loop: CASSLAGGSYEQYF. Written as DNA, the CDR3 is TGTGCCAGCAGTCTAGCGGGAGGCTCCTACGAGCAGTACTTC.

The V gene is TRBV6-5, the J gene TRBJ2-7; possibly TRBD2 for D (6 bases). Germline lookup yields CDR1 MNHEY and CDR2 SVGAGI. The V and J ends lost 8 bases and 6 bases respectively, with 14 bases between them. This CDR3 has 12 residues. The CDR3 protein is CASYRPGGEQYF. The CDR3 DNA reads as TGTGCCAGCTACCGTCCCGGGGGCGAGCAGTACTTC.

This chain connects TRBV30 to TRBJ2-1; 7 nucleotides align to TRBD1. The CDR3 runs to 13 residues. Trimming removed 5 bases from V and 6 bases from J; junction bases left unmatched: 7. Germline V gives CDR1 GTSNPN, CDR2 SVGIG (reference sequence). CDR3 DNA sequence: TGTGCCTGGCATGTGAGGGGGCTCAATGAGCAGTTCTTC. Protein sequence: CAWHVRGLNEQFF.

The chain has TRBV2 and TRBJ2-3, with 10 positions matching TRBD2. The germline V gene has CDR1 SNHLY and CDR2 FYNNEI. The J segment lost 2 bases and the V segment lost 6 bases, leaving 8 bases of the junction unmatched. The CDR3 totals 16 residues. CDR3 coding DNA: TGTGCCAGCAGCCCGAAGCGGGGGGGTTTCACAGATACGCAGTATTTT. Translated: CASSPKRGGFTDTQYF.

The V gene is TRBV10-3, the J gene TRBJ2-7; weak D call: TRBD1 (6 bases). Trimming left V 8 bases short and J 0 bases short, with 14 bases between. The CDR3 spans 14 residues. Germline CDR1 is ENHRY and CDR2 is SYGVKD. The CDR3 sequence is CAIGKAGDSYEQYF. The CDR3, as DNA: TGTGCCATCGGGAAGGCAGGGGACTCCTACGAGCAGTACTTC.

The chain combines TRBV5-4 with TRBJ2-5, with 7 positions matching TRBD2. The CDR3 is made up of 16 amino acids. Germline-derived CDR1 and CDR2 are SGHNT and YYREEE (reference sequence). Trimming cost V 3 bases and J 9 bases; bases outside gene matches: 17. Here the CDR3 DNA reads TGTGCCAGCAGCTCCGGAGGGGCTAGCGGCCAAGGGGCCCAGTACTTC. Translation: CASSSGGASGQGAQYF.

The chain combines TRBV28 with TRBJ2-7; 11 nucleotides match TRBD2. This CDR3 is 16 amino acids long. The V segment lost 2 bases and the J segment 11 bases; nucleotides outside the gene matches: 14. Per the germline V gene, CDR1 is MDHEN and CDR2 is SYDVKM. The CDR3 DNA follows: TGTGCCAGCAGTTTAGGGACTAGGGTAGCGGGAGGGGGAAAGTACTTC. Its translation is CASSLGTRVAGGGKYF. Supplemented by reference TRBV28 and TRBJ2-7, the full variable domain reads DVKVTQSSRYLVKRTGEKVFLECVQDMDHENMFWYRQDPGLGLRLIYFSYDVKMKEKGDIPEGYSVSREKKERFSLILESASTNQTSMYLCASSLGTRVAGGGKYFGPGTRLTVT.

The chain couples TRBV2 to TRBJ2-7, with D perhaps matching TRBD2 (6 bases). CDR1 and CDR2 from the germline V gene are SNHLY and FYNNEI. CDR3 length equals 14 residues. Trimming left V 6 bases short and J 2 bases short, with 14 bases between. As DNA, the CDR3 is TGTGCCAGCAGGTCCCGCGGGAACACCTACGAGCAGTACTTC. Amino acids: CASRSRGNTYEQYF.

The rearrangement links TRBV18 to TRBJ2-2; D is unresolved. The germline V gene encodes CDR1 KGHSH and CDR2 LQKENI. The V end lost 3 bases, the J end lost 2 bases, and 16 bases lay between the germline ends. The CDR3 runs 17 residues. CDR3 loop: CASSPLQSRSNTGELFF. The CDR3 DNA follows: TGTGCCAGCTCACCCTTACAATCCAGGAGTAACACCGGGGAGCTGTTTTTT. The whole variable domain, filled in from reference TRBV18 and TRBJ2-2, reads NAGVMQNPRHLVRRRGQEARLRCSPMKGHSHVYWYRQLPEEGLKFMVYLQKENIIDESGMPKERFSAEFPKEGPSILRIQQVVRGDSAAYFCASSPLQSRSNTGELFFGEGSRLTVL.

This rearrangement joins TRBV10-3 to TRBJ2-4; tentative D call: TRBD1 (6 bases). The CDR3 runs to 16 residues. Trimming shortened V by 5 bases and J by 0 bases, and 14 bases separated the two germline ends. The germline V gene encodes CDR1 ENHRY and CDR2 SYGVKD. CDR3 sequence reads: CAISTGQLSAKNIQYF. The CDR3 region has the DNA TGTGCCATCAGTACGGGACAACTATCAGCCAAAAACATTCAGTACTTC.

The rearrangement uses TRBV5-1 and TRBJ2-7; 9 bases are a match to TRBD2. The CDR3 has 15 residues. Germline-derived CDR1 and CDR2 are SGHRS and YFSETQ. Trimming at V came to 5 bases and at J to 4 bases, leaving 10 bases not matched to a gene. DNA of the CDR3: TGCGCCAGCAGGGTAGCGGGAGAAAGGGCTTACGAGCAGTACTTC. Translation: CASRVAGERAYEQYF. Complete variable domain (other parts from reference TRBV5-1 and TRBJ2-7): KAGVTQTPRYLIKTRGQQVTLSCSPISGHRSVSWYQQTPGQGLQFLFEYFSETQRNKGNFPGRFSGRQFSNSRSEMNVSTLELGDSALYLCASRVAGERAYEQYFGPGTRLTVT.

The chain uses TRBV28 and TRBJ1-5; D ambiguous. Germline-derived CDR1 and CDR2 are MDHEN and SYDVKM. V was pared by 5 bases and J by 0 bases, with 11 bases between. This CDR3 has 15 amino acids. The CDR3 sequence is CASSRDLNSNQPQHF. The CDR3 DNA follows: TGTGCCAGCAGTCGAGACCTTAATAGCAATCAGCCCCAGCATTTT.

This clone was recorded once. The J gene is TRBJ1-4, the V gene TRBV6-1; D possibly corresponds to TRBD1 (5 bases). This CDR3 is built from 15 residues. Germline V gene lookup returns CDR1 MNHNS and CDR2 SASEGT. Trimming left V 2 bases short and J 8 bases short, with 15 bases between. CDR3 region: CASSESGALWEKLFF. The CDR3 DNA reads as TGTGCCAGCAGTGAAAGCGGGGCACTATGGGAAAAACTGTTTTTT.

This sequence joins TRBV28 and TRBJ2-7; D may be TRBD2 (6 bases). The CDR3 loop spans 13 amino acids. V lost 6 bases and J lost 3, with 12 bases in between. Per germline, CDR1 MDHEN and CDR2 SYDVKM. Here the CDR3 DNA reads TGTGCCAGCAGCAAGGCGGGACTCTACGAGCAGTACTTC. It specifies CASSKAGLYEQYF.

V is TRBV4-1 and J is TRBJ2-1, with D possibly TRBD1 on 6 matching bases. This CDR3 spans 15 amino acids. Germline lookup yields CDR1 MGHRA and CDR2 YSYEKL. Deletions cut 2 bases from V and 4 bases from J, with 12 bases between. The DNA for the CDR3 is TGCGCCAGCAGCCAAACAGGGTCAGGGTACAATGAGCAGTTCTTC. This codes for CASSQTGSGYNEQFF.

The V gene is TRBV4-1, the J gene TRBJ2-2, with D unresolved. V was cut by 0 bases and J by 1 base, with 0 bases left in between. CDR1 is MGHRA and CDR2 is YSYEKL in the germline V gene. The CDR3 is made up of 13 amino acids. CDR3: CASSQENTGELFF. In DNA form, the CDR3 reads TGCGCCAGCAGCCAAGAGAACACCGGGGAGCTGTTTTTT.

The chain combines TRBV27 with TRBJ2-1; the match to TRBD1 covers 7 bases. V dropped 5 bases and J dropped 8; count of bases not matched to a gene: 6. This CDR3 comprises 13 residues. Germline-derived CDR1 and CDR2 are MNHEY and SMNVEV (reference sequence). The chain's CDR3 is CASSDRAWYEQFF. As DNA, the CDR3 is TGTGCCAGCAGTGACAGGGCATGGTATGAGCAGTTCTTC.

This clone has only one observation. The chain employs TRBV6-6 and TRBJ2-1, with 9 bases identical to TRBD2. The V gene end was trimmed by 2 bases and the J gene end by 1 base; junction bases not matched to a gene: 3. This CDR3 is 16 amino acids long. Germline CDR1 is MNHNY and CDR2 is SVGAGI (reference sequence). The DNA of the CDR3 is TGTGCCAGCAGTTACGGAGCGGGGGGTTCCTACAATGAGCAGTTCTTC. Translating it yields CASSYGAGGSYNEQFF.

V usage is TRBV6-1 and J usage is TRBJ2-5; possibly TRBD1 for D (5 bases). The V gene's germline CDR1 is MNHNS and CDR2 SASEGT. The V end lost 9 bases, the J end lost 2 bases, and 13 bases lay between the germline ends. The CDR3 is made up of 13 amino acids. Written as DNA, the CDR3 is TGTGCCAGTACCCGGACATTACAAGAGACCCAGTACTTC. Translation gives CASTRTLQETQYF.

This rearrangement joins TRBV30 to TRBJ1-2; the D gene is possibly TRBD1 (5 bases). This CDR3 region has 11 residues. Germline V lookup: CDR1 GTSNPN, CDR2 SVGIG (reference sequence). The germline V and J ends were trimmed by 3 bases and 7 bases, with 9 bases remaining between them. The DNA for the CDR3 is TGTGCCTGGAGGTTGAGGGGTGGCTACACCTTC. Its protein is CAWRLRGGYTF.